This entry lists 11 T cell receptor beta chains sequenced from one sample in a study of T-cell memory formation after mild COVID-19. TCRdb itself ran the 5' RACE reads through MiXCR, one entry per CDR3 protein. This table holds approximately 400,000 distinct CDR3 sequences, about 20% found once. Sequenced sample: PBMCs or a T cell subset sorted from them (not recorded which). These receptors were obtained from a man in his late teens or twenties who had mild COVID-19 (a few samples of this study predate the infection). Cell type and time point are not known.

The chain carries TRBV5-1 and TRBJ2-3; D may correspond to TRBD1 or TRBD2 (5 bases each). Germline CDR1 reads SGHRS; CDR2 reads YFSETQ. This CDR3 is 12 amino acids long. Trimming took 7 bases from V and 5 from J, leaving 11 bases between them. The CDR3 region has the DNA TGCGCCAGCCCGGCAGGGAGAGATACGCAGTATTTT. This translates into CASPAGRDTQYF.

This clonotype was observed many times. The J gene is TRBJ2-1, the V gene TRBV18, with 8 bases identical to TRBD1. This CDR3 comprises 16 residues. With V trimmed by 4 bases and J by 0 bases, 5 bases remained unmatched. The germline V gene encodes CDR1 KGHSH and CDR2 LQKENI. DNA for the CDR3: TGTGCCAGCTCACTGTGGACAGGGAGCTCCTACAATGAGCAGTTCTTC. Protein: CASSLWTGSSYNEQFF.

There are a few counts of this clonotype. The chain links TRBV10-1 to TRBJ1-1; no clear D gene. The length of the CDR3 is 15 residues. V gave up 0 bases and J gave up 1 base, with 9 bases separating them. The germline gives CDR1 WNHNN, CDR2 SYGVQD (reference sequence). In nucleotides, the CDR3 is TGCGCCAGCAGTGAGTCCGGGAGTGGGAACACTGAAGCTTTCTTT. As protein: CASSESGSGNTEAFF.

This rearrangement joins TRBV10-3 to TRBJ1-6, with 7 bases identical to TRBD1. The CDR3 consists of 15 residues. V lost 4 bases, J lost 6 bases, and 6 bases stayed unmatched. Germline CDR1 is ENHRY and CDR2 is SYGVKD. CDR3 in amino acids: CAISGGQLGNSPLHF. The CDR3 DNA sequence: TGTGCCATCAGTGGGGGACAGCTAGGTAATTCACCCCTCCACTTT.

The rearrangement links TRBV5-1 to TRBJ2-6; D may be TRBD1 (5 bases). V lost 4 bases and J lost 4, with 12 bases in between. Germline V gene data show CDR1 as SGHRS and CDR2 as YFSETQ. This CDR3 spans 15 amino acids. The CDR3 is CASSPRALGANVLTF. The CDR3 region has the DNA TGCGCCAGCAGCCCCAGGGCATTAGGGGCCAACGTCCTGACTTTC.

The chain employs TRBV9 and TRBJ1-3; D is unclear. Germline CDR1 and CDR2: SGDLS and YYNGEE. This CDR3 spans 14 amino acids. V dropped 0 bases and J dropped 4 bases, with 8 bases sitting between them. The CDR3, as DNA: TGTGCCAGCAGCGTAGACCCAGCCGGAAACACCATATATTTT. Amino acids: CASSVDPAGNTIYF.

The table lists this clonotype with many counts. The J gene is TRBJ2-5, the V gene TRBV12-3 or TRBV12-4; TRBD2 might be the D (5 bases). This CDR3 has 14 amino acids. V dropped 1 base and J dropped 3 bases, with 9 bases sitting between them. The chain's CDR3 is CASSLVAGEETQYF. Here the CDR3 DNA reads TGTGCCAGCAGTTTAGTAGCCGGGGAAGAGACCCAGTACTTC.

This clonotype has at least ten counts. The gene calls are TRBV20-1 and TRBJ2-3, with D perhaps TRBD1 or TRBD2 (5 bases each). Germline CDR1 reads DFQATT; CDR2 reads SNEGSKA (reference sequence). The CDR3 spans 16 residues. The V end lost 5 bases, the J end lost 0 bases, and 18 bases lay between the germline ends. The CDR3 loop is CSAHPQFGASTDTQYF. Written as DNA, the CDR3 is TGCAGTGCTCATCCCCAATTCGGGGCTAGCACAGATACGCAGTATTTT.

This clonotype was observed a handful of times. The chain employs TRBV5-1 and TRBJ2-7; 7 bases are shared with TRBD1. The CDR3 is 14 residues long. Trimming cost V 5 bases and J 0 bases; bases outside gene matches: 5. Germline assignment: CDR1 SGHRS and CDR2 YFSETQ. CDR3 DNA: TGCGCCAGCAGTTCCGGGACAGACTCCTACGAGCAGTACGTC. Translation gives CASSSGTDSYEQYV.

This clonotype was picked up a small number of times. V and J are TRBV20-1 and TRBJ1-3, with D unclear. V shed 6 bases and J shed 0 bases, with 12 bases lying between them. Germline V lookup: CDR1 DFQATT, CDR2 SNEGSKA (reference sequence). This CDR3 is built from 14 residues. CDR3 nucleotides: TGCAGTGCCCAGGATGGGGACTCTGGAAACACCATATATTTT. As protein: CSAQDGDSGNTIYF.

This clonotype turned up a few times. The chain combines TRBV12-3 or TRBV12-4 with TRBJ2-2; TRBD1 is a possible D gene (5 bases). The CDR3 sequence is 15 residues long. Trimming left V 7 bases short and J 5 bases short, with 17 bases between. In DNA, the CDR3 is TGTGCCAGCACCCAAGAGGCAGGGCGAACCGGGGAGCTGTTTTTT. It codes for CASTQEAGRTGELFF.